Presented here are 3 T cell receptor beta chains from one specimen sequenced in a study of blood T cell repertoires in COVID-19. Sequencing used immunoSEQ multiplex PCR; TCRdb keeps in-frame clones, though not all of them. The sample records some 150,000 clones, about 86% being singletons. The sample was peripheral blood. Every receptor here comes from a woman between 55 and 75 years old with acute or convalescent COVID-19.

The chain joins TRBV28 to TRBJ2-3, with D possibly matching TRBD2 (5 bases). Trimming stripped 10 bases from V and 5 bases from J, with 16 bases between. The CDR3 sequence is 13 residues long. Germline CDR1 and CDR2: MDHEN and SYDVKM. In DNA form, the CDR3 reads TGTGCCACATTGCCCGGACTGCAAGATACGCAGTATTTT. Translated, it gives CATLPGLQDTQYF.

This clone was seen a handful of times. The chain links TRBV18 to TRBJ2-2; TRBD2 matches 10 bases. V lost 3 bases to trimming and J lost 7 bases; unmatched junction nucleotides: 11. CDR3 length equals 17 residues. The germline gives CDR1 KGHSH, CDR2 LQKENI. In nucleotides, the CDR3 is TGTGCCAGCTCACCGATTGGACTAGCGGTTTCTGGCGGGGAGCTGTTTTTT. It yields the protein CASSPIGLAVSGGELFF.

A few counts support this clone. The junction does not match germline at one end; this may be a read error. The chain links TRBV28 to TRBJ1-1; 7 nucleotides agree with TRBD1. CDR3 size: 11 residues. Germline CDR1 and CDR2: MDHEN and SYDVKM. The CDR3 DNA follows: TGTGCCAGCAGTTTAACCCGGGACAGAGCCTTT. It yields the protein CASSLTRDRAF.